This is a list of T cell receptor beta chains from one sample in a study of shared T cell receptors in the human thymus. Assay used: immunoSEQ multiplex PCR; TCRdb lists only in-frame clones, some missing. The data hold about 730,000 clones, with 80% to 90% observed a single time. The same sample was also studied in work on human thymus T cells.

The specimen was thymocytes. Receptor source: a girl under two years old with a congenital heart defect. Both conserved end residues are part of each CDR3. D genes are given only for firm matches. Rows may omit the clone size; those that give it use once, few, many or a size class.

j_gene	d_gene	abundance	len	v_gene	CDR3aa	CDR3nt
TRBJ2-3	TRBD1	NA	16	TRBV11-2	CASSLKDRDFTDTQYF	TGTGCCAGCAGCTTAAAGGACAGGGACTTCACAGATACGCAGTATTTT
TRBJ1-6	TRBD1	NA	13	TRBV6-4	CASRQGVDSPLHF	TGTGCCAGTAGACAGGGCGTTGATTCACCCCTCCACTTT
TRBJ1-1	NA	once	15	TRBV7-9	CASSHTGETNTEAFF	TGTGCCAGTTCTCATACCGGGGAAACGAACACTGAAGCTTTCTTT
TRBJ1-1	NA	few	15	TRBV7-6	CASSPQDRLNTEAFF	TGTGCCAGCAGCCCCCAAGACAGATTGAACACTGAAGCTTTCTTT
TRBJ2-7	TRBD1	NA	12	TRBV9	CASSEQGTEQYF	TGTGCCAGCAGCGAACAGGGGACCGAGCAGTACTTC
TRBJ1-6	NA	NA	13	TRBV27	CASSLEGGSPLHF	TGTGCCAGCAGTTTGGAGGGCGGTTCACCCCTCCACTTT
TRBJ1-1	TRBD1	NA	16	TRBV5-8	CASSFPGTGNTWDAFF	TGTGCCAGCAGCTTTCCCGGGACAGGGAATACATGGGATGCTTTCTTT
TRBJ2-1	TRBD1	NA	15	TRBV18	CASSPQGAVGDEQFF	TGTGCCAGCTCACCTCAGGGGGCGGTCGGGGATGAGCAGTTCTTC
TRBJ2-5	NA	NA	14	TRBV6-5	CATFRTGLGETQYF	TGTGCCACCTTTCGTACAGGGCTCGGGGAGACCCAGTACTTC
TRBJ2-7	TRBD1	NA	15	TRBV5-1	CASSLGDRDSYEQYF	TGCGCCAGCAGCTTGGGTGACAGGGACTCCTACGAGCAGTACTTC
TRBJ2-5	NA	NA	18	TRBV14	CASSQKSPGRGDVETQYF	TGTGCCAGCAGCCAGAAAAGCCCCGGCAGGGGGGACGTAGAGACCCAGTACTTC
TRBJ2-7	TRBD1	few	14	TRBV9	CASSVRTGVDEQYF	TGTGCCAGCAGCGTAAGGACAGGGGTCGACGAGCAGTACTTC
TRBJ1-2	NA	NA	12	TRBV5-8	CASRGEDYGYTF	TGTGCCAGCAGGGGTGAGGACTATGGCTACACCTTC
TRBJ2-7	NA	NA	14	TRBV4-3	CASSQDVRAYEQYF	TGCGCCAGCAGCCAAGATGTGCGCGCCTACGAGCAGTACTTC
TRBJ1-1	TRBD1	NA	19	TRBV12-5	CASGPSRDRGDPMNTEAFF	TGTGCTAGTGGCCCTTCAAGGGACAGGGGCGACCCTATGAACACTGAAGCTTTCTTT
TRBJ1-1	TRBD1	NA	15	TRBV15	CATSRDRTGGTEAFF	TGTGCCACCAGCAGGGATCGCACAGGGGGCACTGAAGCTTTCTTT
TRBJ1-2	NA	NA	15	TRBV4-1	CASSQDRGLRSGYTF	TGCGCCAGCAGCCAAGATCGGGGACTAAGGAGTGGCTACACCTTC
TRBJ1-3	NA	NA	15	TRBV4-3	CASSQELKRADTIYF	TGCGCCAGCAGCCAAGAGCTCAAGAGGGCTGACACCATATATTTT
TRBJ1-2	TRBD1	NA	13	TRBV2	CASRPGTERGYTF	TGTGCCAGCAGACCTGGGACAGAGCGTGGCTACACCTTC
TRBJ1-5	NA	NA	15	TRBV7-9	CASSSQTENYQPQHF	TGTGCCAGCAGCTCCCAAACAGAGAATTATCAGCCCCAGCATTTT
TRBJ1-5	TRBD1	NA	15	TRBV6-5	CASRHRGLGNQPQHF	TGTGCCAGCAGACACAGGGGACTCGGCAATCAGCCCCAGCATTTT
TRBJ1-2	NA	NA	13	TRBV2	CASRVRRYYGYTF	TGTGCCAGCAGGGTCAGGCGTTACTATGGCTACACCTTC
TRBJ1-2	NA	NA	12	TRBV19	CASTPGPYGYTF	TGTGCCAGTACACCAGGGCCCTATGGCTACACCTTC
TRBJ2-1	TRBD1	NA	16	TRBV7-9	CASTPNDRGPDNEQFF	TGTGCCAGCACACCGAACGACAGGGGGCCCGACAATGAGCAGTTCTTC
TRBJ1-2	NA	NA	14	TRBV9	CASSVEGGLDGYTF	TGTGCCAGCAGCGTAGAGGGTGGACTGGATGGCTACACCTTC
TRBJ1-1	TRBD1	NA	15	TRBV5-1	CASSLDDRGNTEAFF	TGCGCCAGCAGCCTCGATGACAGGGGAAACACTGAAGCTTTCTTT
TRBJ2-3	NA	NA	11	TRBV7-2	CASTQTDTQYF	TGTGCCAGCACTCAGACAGATACGCAGTATTTT